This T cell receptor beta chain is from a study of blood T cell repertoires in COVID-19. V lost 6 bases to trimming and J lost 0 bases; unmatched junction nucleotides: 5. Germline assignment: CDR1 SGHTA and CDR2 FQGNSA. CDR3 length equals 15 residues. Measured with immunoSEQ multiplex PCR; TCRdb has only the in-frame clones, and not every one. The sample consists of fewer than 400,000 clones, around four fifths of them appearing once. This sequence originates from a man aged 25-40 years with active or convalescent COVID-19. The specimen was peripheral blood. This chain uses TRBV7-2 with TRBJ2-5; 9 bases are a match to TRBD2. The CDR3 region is CASSQRGAYQETQYF. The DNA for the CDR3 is TGTGCCAGCAGTCAGCGGGGGGCTTACCAAGAGACCCAGTACTTC.